A single sample is the source of the 12 T cell receptor beta chains below, sequenced in a study of T cells in Graves' hyperthyroidism and ophthalmopathy. What was amplified from RNA transcripts were TCR beta CDR3 regions. The HTBI set primed first-round TCR CDR3 RT-PCR. Each CDR3 protein gets one entry after TCRdb re-called the multiplex PCR reads with MiXCR. Seen here are a few hundred thousand distinct CDR3 sequences, around 45% observed once, and the top ten hold roughly 20%. The sample taken for sequencing was peripheral blood or thyroid tissue (not recorded which). These receptors were collected from an adult woman with Graves' disease, either hyperthyroidism or ophthalmopathy (not recorded which).

This sequence joins TRBV15 and TRBJ2-2, with 7 bases lining up with TRBD1. The J segment lost 0 bases and the V segment lost 3 bases, leaving 4 bases of the junction unmatched. Germline CDR1 and CDR2: LNHNV and YYDKDF (reference sequence). The CDR3 spans 16 residues. Here the CDR3 reads CATSSRGTANTGELFF. The CDR3 coding sequence is TGTGCCACCAGCAGCAGAGGGACAGCGAACACCGGGGAGCTGTTTTTT.

This clonotype was found many times. V gene TRBV20-1 combines with J gene TRBJ1-5; D gene unclear. The germline V gene has CDR1 DFQATT and CDR2 SNEGSKA (reference sequence). This CDR3 region has 14 residues. In nucleotides, the CDR3 is TGCAGCGTGGCGCCTGGGCTTCGCGATCAGCCCCAGCATTTT. Protein: CSVAPGLRDQPQHF.

The sample holds a few counts of this clonotype. The chain uses TRBV7-2 and TRBJ1-4; D remains ambiguous. V was pared by 4 bases and J by 8 bases, with 17 bases between. CDR3 length: 15 residues. Germline V lookup: CDR1 SGHTA, CDR2 FQGNSA. The CDR3 DNA follows: TGTGCCAGCAGCTCCCCCCAAGCCGAGGACGAAAAACTGTTTTTT. Translating it yields CASSSPQAEDEKLFF.

This sequence joins TRBV3-1 and TRBJ2-1, with D possibly TRBD2 on 6 matching bases. This CDR3 has 12 residues. V was pared by 4 bases and J by 9 bases, with 10 bases between. Germline CDR1 is LGHDT and CDR2 is YNNKEL (reference sequence). The CDR3 loop reads CASSRAEGEQFF. CDR3 bases: TGTGCCAGCAGCCGCGCGGAGGGTGAGCAGTTCTTC.

This chain joins TRBV7-9 and TRBJ2-2, with D uncertain. V was clipped by 2 bases and J by 7 bases, with 8 bases between them. CDR3 length: 13 residues. Germline V gene lookup returns CDR1 SEHNR and CDR2 FQNEAQ (reference sequence). This CDR3 is CASSLTFVGELFF. The CDR3 coding sequence is TGTGCCAGCAGCTTAACGTTTGTCGGGGAGCTGTTTTTT.

This clonotype was seen many times. The rearrangement joins TRBV27 to TRBJ1-4, with no clear D. Germline V gives CDR1 MNHEY, CDR2 SMNVEV (reference sequence). There are 13 residues in the CDR3. Trimming stripped 0 bases from V and 10 bases from J, with 9 bases between. The CDR3 DNA reads TGTGCCAGCAGTTTATCCCTGGAGGGAAAACTGTTTTTT. Residues: CASSLSLEGKLFF.

The genes are TRBV5-6 and TRBJ2-7; D possibly corresponds to TRBD1 (6 bases). The last part of the DNA fits TRBJ2-1 better; the J call may be wrong. The CDR3 has 13 amino acids. Germline CDR1 and CDR2: SGHDT and YYEEEE. In DNA, the CDR3 is TGTGCCAGCAGCTACGGACAGTCTGTAGAGCAGTTCTTC. As protein: CASSYGQSVEQFF.

The chain employs TRBV20-1 and TRBJ2-7, with a tentative D call TRBD2 (5 bases). Between the trimmed V and J ends, which lost 6 bases and 5 bases, there was a span of 14 bases. This CDR3 has 12 amino acids. Germline V gene data show CDR1 as DFQATT and CDR2 as SNEGSKA (reference sequence). The CDR3 spells CSARTGGHEQYF. The CDR3 DNA reads as TGCAGTGCCCGGACTGGCGGGCACGAGCAGTACTTC.

Only a few counts were recorded for this clonotype. The chain uses TRBV9 and TRBJ1-6; 8 bases align to TRBD1. There are 14 residues in the CDR3. Germline V gene sequence: CDR1 SGDLS, CDR2 YYNGEE. Trimming at V came to 6 bases and at J to 7 bases, leaving 6 bases not matched to a gene. This CDR3 reads CASTGQGANSPLHF. CDR3 nucleotides: TGTGCCAGCACGGGGCAGGGGGCGAATTCACCCCTCCACTTT.

In this sample, this clonotype turned up many times. The chain carries TRBV9 and TRBJ2-2; D may correspond to TRBD1 or TRBD2 (5 bases each). CDR1 and CDR2 (germline): SGDLS, YYNGEE. The CDR3 loop spans 17 amino acids. V was trimmed by 3 bases and J by 6 bases, leaving 21 bases between them. CDR3: CASSAGSGLSGAGELFF. As DNA, the CDR3 is TGTGCCAGCAGCGCAGGGTCAGGGCTATCCGGGGCCGGGGAGCTGTTTTTT.

This rearrangement joins TRBV7-9 to TRBJ2-7, with 9 bases that match TRBD1. V was clipped by 1 base and J by 6 bases; unmatched bases: 7. Germline CDR1 SEHNR, CDR2 FQNEAQ (reference sequence). The CDR3 covers 15 residues. For the CDR3, the DNA is TGTGCCAGCAGCTTAGGGGGACAGGGATCCCTCGAGCAGTACTTC. Protein sequence: CASSLGGQGSLEQYF.

This clonotype was seen many times. V usage is TRBV7-8 and J usage is TRBJ1-4, with 10 bases lining up with TRBD1. The CDR3 is made up of 17 amino acids. Per germline, CDR1 SGHVS and CDR2 FQNEAQ. Unmatched junction bases numbered 9, after V lost 5 bases and J lost 3 bases. This chain's CDR3 is CASSPRDRGSANEKLFF. In DNA, the CDR3 is TGTGCCAGCAGCCCCCGGGACAGGGGATCGGCTAATGAAAAACTGTTTTTT.